Shown below are 15 T cell receptor beta chains from a single sample sequenced in a study of brain metastases from non-small cell lung cancer. Data came from immunoSEQ multiplex PCR; TCRdb stores just in-frame clones and leaves some out. Among about 4,900 clones listed, approximately 80% were seen once. Sequenced: primary lung tumor tissue. Receptors were obtained from a donor over 35 with non-small cell lung cancer.

The chain is built from TRBV5-1 and TRBJ2-5; D ambiguous. The CDR3 runs to 11 residues. Germline CDR1 reads SGHRS; CDR2 reads YFSETQ. V was cut by 4 bases and J by 2 bases, with 3 bases left in between. The CDR3 bases are TGCGCCAGCAGCGAACAAGAGACCCAGTACTTC. This sequence encodes CASSEQETQYF.

The chain links TRBV6-5 to TRBJ2-3, with 12 positions matching TRBD1. After removal of 4 bases from V and 6 bases from J, the junction contained 8 bases not matched to a gene. Germline V CDR1 and CDR2: MNHEY, SVGAGI. The CDR3 has 16 residues. The CDR3 here is CASSSIGTGGSDTQYF. The CDR3 DNA reads as TGTGCCAGCAGTTCCATCGGGACAGGGGGCTCCGATACGCAGTATTTT.

The rearrangement joins TRBV28 to TRBJ1-1; D gene unclear. V was shortened by 6 bases and J by 1 base, with 3 bases between the two germline ends. There are 11 residues in the CDR3. In germline, CDR1 is MDHEN, CDR2 SYDVKM. CDR3 residues: CASRSNTEAFF. CDR3 DNA: TGTGCCAGCAGGTCGAACACTGAAGCTTTCTTT.

This chain links TRBV11-3 with TRBJ2-5; D not certain. The V end lost 0 bases, the J end lost 2 bases, and 4 bases lay between the germline ends. This CDR3 has 13 residues. The V gene's germline CDR1 is SGHNT and CDR2 YENEEA. The CDR3 loop reads CASSLDSQETQYF. The CDR3 DNA reads TGTGCCAGCAGCTTAGACAGTCAAGAGACCCAGTACTTC.

The chain is built from TRBV6-5 and TRBJ1-3, with D uncertain. The CDR3 covers 13 residues. Germline V gene lookup returns CDR1 MNHEY and CDR2 SVGAGI. V lost 5 bases, J lost 2 bases, and 7 bases lay in between. In nucleotides, the CDR3 is TGTGCCAGCAGTCCCGAAGCTGGAAACACCATATATTTT. Translating gives CASSPEAGNTIYF.

The V gene is TRBV9, the J gene TRBJ2-3, with a weak D call TRBD2 (6 bases). The CDR3 covers 15 residues. The germline V and J ends were trimmed by 6 bases and 3 bases, with 17 bases remaining between them. The germline V gene has CDR1 SGDLS and CDR2 YYNGEE. CDR3 protein: CASTSRDFLTDTQYF. The CDR3 bases are TGTGCCAGCACCTCACGGGACTTTCTAACAGATACGCAGTATTTT.

The rearrangement links TRBV7-2 to TRBJ2-3, with D perhaps being TRBD1 or TRBD2 (5 bases each). Germline CDR1 and CDR2: SGHTA and FQGNSA. The CDR3 spans 14 residues. V was clipped by 2 bases and J by 2 bases, with 8 bases between them. Here the CDR3 reads CASSLRDLTDTQYF. DNA for the CDR3: TGTGCCAGCAGCTTACGGGACCTCACAGATACGCAGTATTTT. The whole variable domain, filled in from reference TRBV7-2 and TRBJ2-3, reads GAGVSQSPSNKVTEKGKDVELRCDPISGHTALYWYRQSLGQGLEFLIYFQGNSAPDKSGLPSDRFSAERTGGSVSTLTIQRTQQEDSAVYLCASSLRDLTDTQYFGPGTRLTVL.

The J gene is TRBJ2-2, the V gene TRBV19, with unresolved D. Germline V lookup: CDR1 LNHDA, CDR2 SQIVND (reference sequence). CDR3 size: 16 residues. Trimming removed 9 bases at V and 4 bases at J, with 21 bases between. This chain's CDR3 is CASSDPHGIRTGELFF. The DNA of the CDR3 is TGTGCCAGCTCCGACCCTCATGGAATCCGCACCGGGGAGCTGTTTTTT. Drawing the rest from reference TRBV19 and TRBJ2-2, the complete variable domain is DGGITQSPKYLFRKEGQNVTLSCEQNLNHDAMYWYRQDPGQGLRLIYYSQIVNDFQKGDIAEGYSVSREKKESFPLTVTSAQKNPTAFYLCASSDPHGIRTGELFFGEGSRLTVL.

The rearrangement joins TRBV4-1 to TRBJ2-7; D uncertain. Trimming took 1 base from V and 2 from J, leaving 12 bases between them. From germline, CDR1 is MGHRA and CDR2 YSYEKL. CDR3 size: 15 residues. The chain's CDR3 is CASSQVDGITYEQYF. The CDR3 DNA reads TGCGCCAGCAGCCAAGTGGATGGGATAACCTACGAGCAGTACTTC.

V gene TRBV5-8 combines with J gene TRBJ2-2, with D possibly being TRBD1 (6 bases). From germline, CDR1 is SGHTS and CDR2 YDEGEE. This CDR3 is built from 15 residues. V was pared by 2 bases and J by 6 bases, with 14 bases between. CDR3 loop: CASSLGGRGAGELFF. The CDR3 DNA is TGTGCCAGCAGCTTAGGAGGCAGGGGCGCCGGGGAGCTGTTTTTT.

This clone came up once. J is TRBJ2-1 and V is TRBV5-1, with D unresolved. V lost 2 bases and J 7 bases, leaving 13 bases between the germline ends. Germline V CDR1 and CDR2: SGHRS, YFSETQ. The CDR3 is 14 residues long. The CDR3 loop reads CASSLRPYGNEQFF. CDR3 bases: TGCGCCAGCAGCTTAAGGCCTTATGGGAATGAGCAGTTCTTC.

This clone showed up just once. V usage is TRBV14 and J usage is TRBJ2-3, with D unresolved. From germline, CDR1 is SGHDN and CDR2 FVKESK. This CDR3 is built from 11 residues. V lost 3 bases and J 2 bases, leaving 0 bases between the germline ends. The CDR3 nucleotides are TGTGCCAGCAGCCACACAGATACGCAGTATTTT. Amino acid sequence: CASSHTDTQYF. Drawing the rest from reference TRBV14 and TRBJ2-3, the complete variable domain is EAGVTQFPSHSVIEKGQTVTLRCDPISGHDNLYWYRRVMGKEIKFLLHFVKESKQDESGMPNNRFLAERTGGTYSTLKVQPAELEDSGVYFCASSHTDTQYFGPGTRLTVL.

Concerning this clone itself: This CDR3 is also generated by other DNA sequences in the sample. The chain is built from TRBV5-1 and TRBJ2-3, with D unresolved. The CDR3 is 12 amino acids. Trimming stripped 0 bases from V and 5 bases from J, with 4 bases between. Germline CDR1 SGHRS, CDR2 YFSETQ. DNA for the CDR3: TGCGCCAGCAGCTTGGGGGGAGATACGCAGTATTTT. Its translation is CASSLGGDTQYF.

The V and J genes are TRBV29-1 and TRBJ2-3; TRBD2 matches at 8 bases. Trimming took 6 bases from V and 6 from J; bases not matched to a gene: 8. The V gene's germline CDR1 is SQVTM and CDR2 ANQGSEA. The CDR3 extends over 13 amino acids. CDR3 amino acids: CSVDGGAVDTQYF. CDR3 DNA sequence: TGCAGCGTCGACGGGGGGGCGGTGGATACGCAGTATTTT.

V usage is TRBV7-2 and J usage is TRBJ2-5; 7 bases match TRBD1. Germline V gene lookup returns CDR1 SGHTA and CDR2 FQGNSA. The CDR3 covers 14 residues. The junction had 5 bases not matched to a gene; V was cut back by 4 bases and J by 3 bases. In DNA, the CDR3 is TGTGCCAGCAGCTACAACAGGGGCAAAGAGACCCAGTACTTC. It is translated as CASSYNRGKETQYF.